This record covers a single TCR beta chain. Its antigen is currently unknown. The study team obtained lesional scalp punch biopsies and peripheral blood from alopecia areata patients. Starting from PBMCs, sorting isolated CD4+ and CD8+ T cells. The data stem from a study of CD8+ T cells in alopecia areata. In the study overall: It was oral tofacitinib, at 5 to 10 mg twice daily, that treated patients received. Overall study results and limits: Higher clonality and more expanded CD8+ clones appeared in lesional than normal scalp.

This CDR3 contains 13 residues. Looked up from germline, CDR1 is SNHLY and CDR2 is FYNNEI. J lost 4 bases, V lost 5 bases, and 3 bases had no gene match. cDNA prepared by RNA extraction and subsequent reverse transcription served as the template for sequencing. The assay was immunoSEQ multiplex PCR, and TCRdb's table has in-frame clones only and misses some. There are 110,000 or so clones in the sample; roughly two fifths occur only once, and approximately 3.1% lies in the top ten. This TCR derives from a human donor with alopecia areata. Sequencing was done on a sample of CD4+ T cells sorted from blood. The chain combines TRBV2 with TRBJ2-7; 9 positions match TRBD1. This CDR3 reads CASSNGQGYEQYF. Here the CDR3 DNA reads TGTGCCAGCAGTAATGGACAGGGGTACGAGCAGTACTTC.